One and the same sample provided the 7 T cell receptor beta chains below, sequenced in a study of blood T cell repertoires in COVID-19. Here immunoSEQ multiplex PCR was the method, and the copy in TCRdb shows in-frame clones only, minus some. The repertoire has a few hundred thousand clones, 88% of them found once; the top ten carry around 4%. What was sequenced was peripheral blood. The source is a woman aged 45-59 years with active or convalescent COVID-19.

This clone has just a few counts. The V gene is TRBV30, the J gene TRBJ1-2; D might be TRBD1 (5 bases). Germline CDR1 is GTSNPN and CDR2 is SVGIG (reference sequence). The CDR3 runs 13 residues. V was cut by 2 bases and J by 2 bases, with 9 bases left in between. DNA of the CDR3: TGTGCCTGGAGTAGGGGTCTGAACTATGGCTACACCTTC. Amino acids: CAWSRGLNYGYTF.

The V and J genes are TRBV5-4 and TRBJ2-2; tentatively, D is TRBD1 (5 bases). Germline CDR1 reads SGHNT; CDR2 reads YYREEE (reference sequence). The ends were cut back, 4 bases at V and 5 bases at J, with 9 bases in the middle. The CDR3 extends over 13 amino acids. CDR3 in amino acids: CASSPQGTGELFF. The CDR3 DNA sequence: TGTGCCAGCAGCCCCCAGGGTACCGGGGAGCTGTTTTTT.

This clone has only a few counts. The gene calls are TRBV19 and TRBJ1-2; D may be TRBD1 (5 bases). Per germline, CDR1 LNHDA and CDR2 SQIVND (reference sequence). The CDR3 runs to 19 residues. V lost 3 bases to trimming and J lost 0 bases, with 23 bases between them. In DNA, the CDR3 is TGTGCCAGTAGTATCCCCTTACACCGACAGACCGCGACTAACTATGGCTACACCTTC. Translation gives CASSIPLHRQTATNYGYTF.

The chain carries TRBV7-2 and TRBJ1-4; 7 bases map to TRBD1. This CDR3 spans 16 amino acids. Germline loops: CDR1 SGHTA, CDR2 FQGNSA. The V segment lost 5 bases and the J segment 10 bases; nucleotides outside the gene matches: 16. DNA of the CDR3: TGTGCCAGCAGCCTTAGAGGGGGAACCTCAGGGGGAAAACTGTTTTTT. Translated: CASSLRGGTSGGKLFF.

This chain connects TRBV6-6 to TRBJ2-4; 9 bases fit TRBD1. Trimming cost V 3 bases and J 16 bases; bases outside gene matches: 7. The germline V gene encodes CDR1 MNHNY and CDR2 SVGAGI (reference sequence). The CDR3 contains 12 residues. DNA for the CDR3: TGTGCCAGCAGTTATACTCGGGACAGGGTTTACTTC. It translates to CASSYTRDRVYF.

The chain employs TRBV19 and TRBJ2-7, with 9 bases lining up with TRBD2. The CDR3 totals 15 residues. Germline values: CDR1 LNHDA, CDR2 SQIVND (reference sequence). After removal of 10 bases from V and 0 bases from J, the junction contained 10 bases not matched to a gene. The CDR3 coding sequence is TGTGCCACCGGGAGCGGGGGGCCGAGCTCCTACGAGCAGTACTTC. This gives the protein CATGSGGPSSYEQYF. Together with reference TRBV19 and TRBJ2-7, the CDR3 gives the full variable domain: DGGITQSPKYLFRKEGQNVTLSCEQNLNHDAMYWYRQDPGQGLRLIYYSQIVNDFQKGDIAEGYSVSREKKESFPLTVTSAQKNPTAFYLCATGSGGPSSYEQYFGPGTRLTVT.

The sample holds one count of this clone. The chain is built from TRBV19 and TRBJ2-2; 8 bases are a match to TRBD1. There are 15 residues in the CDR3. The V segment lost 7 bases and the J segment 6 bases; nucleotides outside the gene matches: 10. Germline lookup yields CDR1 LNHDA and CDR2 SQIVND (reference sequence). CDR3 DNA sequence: TGTGCCAGTACCATCAGGGGGCACGGCGCCGGGGAGCTGTTTTTT. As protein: CASTIRGHGAGELFF.